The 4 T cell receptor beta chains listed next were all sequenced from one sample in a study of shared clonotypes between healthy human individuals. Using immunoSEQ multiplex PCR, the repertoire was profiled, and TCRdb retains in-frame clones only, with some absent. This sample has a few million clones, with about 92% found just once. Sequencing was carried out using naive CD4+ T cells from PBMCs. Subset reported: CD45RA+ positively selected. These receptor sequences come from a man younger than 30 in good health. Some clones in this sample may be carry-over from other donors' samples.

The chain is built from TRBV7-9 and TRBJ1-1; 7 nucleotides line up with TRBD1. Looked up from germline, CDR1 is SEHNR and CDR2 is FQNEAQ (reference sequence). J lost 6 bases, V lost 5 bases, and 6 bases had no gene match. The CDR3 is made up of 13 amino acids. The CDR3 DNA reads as TGTGCCAGCAGCCTCCAGGGGGTCTCTGAAGCTTTCTTT. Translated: CASSLQGVSEAFF.

The CDR3 loop reads CASLMGEDTEAFF. For the CDR3, the DNA is TGTGCCAGCCTAATGGGGGAGGACACTGAAGCTTTCTTT. The rearrangement uses TRBV18 and TRBJ1-1; TRBD1 is a possible D gene (5 bases). Per the germline V gene, CDR1 is KGHSH and CDR2 is LQKENI. Trimming took off 8 bases at V and 3 bases at J, with 13 bases between the two ends. CDR3 length: 13 residues.

CDR3 loop: CASSLGVFGRADTQYF. For the CDR3, the DNA is TGCGCCAGCAGCTTGGGAGTCTTCGGAAGGGCAGATACGCAGTATTTT. The chain uses TRBV5-1 and TRBJ2-3; D ambiguous. The CDR3 contains 16 residues. Germline V lookup: CDR1 SGHRS, CDR2 YFSETQ. V gave up 0 bases and J gave up 4 bases, with 15 bases separating them.

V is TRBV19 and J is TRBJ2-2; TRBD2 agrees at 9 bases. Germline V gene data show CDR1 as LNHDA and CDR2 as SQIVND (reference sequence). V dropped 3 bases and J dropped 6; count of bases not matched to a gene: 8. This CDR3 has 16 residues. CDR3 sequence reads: CASSISAAGGPGELFF. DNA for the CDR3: TGTGCCAGTAGTATCTCCGCAGCGGGAGGACCCGGGGAGCTGTTTTTT.